This is a list of T cell receptor beta chains from one sample in a study of post-analysis software for immune sequencing data. TCRdb ran MiXCR on the PCR reads and lists one entry per CDR3 protein. The sample records over 150,000 distinct CDR3 sequences, approximately 35% being singletons. This specimen consisted of blood, obtained after autologous hematopoietic stem cell transplantation. These receptors originate from a girl aged 5-17 years with multiple sclerosis. CDR3s include the opening cysteine and the closing phenylalanine or tryptophan. Fields, in order: CDR3 DNA, CDR3 protein, J gene, V gene, D gene, clone size. D genes are given only for firm matches. For some rows the clone size is stated as once, few or many, or as a class when expanded; others skip it.

DNA: TGTGCCAGCAGCCCGACTAGCGGGTCGCAGTACTTC
CDR3: CASSPTSGSQYF
J: TRBJ2-5
V: TRBV7-9
D: TRBD2
size: NA

DNA: TGCAGTGCTAGTTCGTGGGAGGGCCTGAACACTGAAGCTTTCTTT
CDR3: CSASSWEGLNTEAFF
J: TRBJ1-1
V: TRBV20-1
D: NA
size: NA

DNA: TGTGCCAGCAGTTTAAATTCGCTAAGCGCCAGCACAGATACGCAGTATTTT
CDR3: CASSLNSLSASTDTQYF
J: TRBJ2-3
V: TRBV12-3/TRBV12-4
D: NA
size: NA

DNA: TGTGCCAGCAGCTTATTCGGGAGGACTAGCGGACGCCTCCAAGAGACCCAGTACTTC
CDR3: CASSLFGRTSGRLQETQYF
J: TRBJ2-5
V: TRBV7-8
D: TRBD2
size: NA

DNA: TGCAGCGTTGAGCAACGGCGACAGGGTGATGAAAAACTGTTTTTT
CDR3: CSVEQRRQGDEKLFF
J: TRBJ1-4
V: TRBV29-1
D: TRBD1
size: few

DNA: TGTGCCAGCAGCCCGTTGTACGGGTCAAATGAGCAGTTCTTC
CDR3: CASSPLYGSNEQFF
J: TRBJ2-1
V: TRBV5-4
D: NA
size: few

DNA: TGTGCCAGCAGTCCCCGACGCCAGGCCCACGAGCAGTACTTC
CDR3: CASSPRRQAHEQYF
J: TRBJ2-7
V: TRBV27
D: NA
size: NA

DNA: TGTGCCAGCAGTTCCCGGACAGGGGAGGGCACCGATACGCAGTATTTT
CDR3: CASSSRTGEGTDTQYF
J: TRBJ2-3
V: TRBV28
D: TRBD1
size: NA

DNA: TGTGCCAGCAGCTTAGCCGCGACGGGGTCGGGTACTGGGGCCAACGTCCTGACTTTC
CDR3: CASSLAATGSGTGANVLTF
J: TRBJ2-6
V: TRBV7-2
D: NA
size: NA

DNA: TGCGCCAGCAGCTTGGTACTAGGGGGCAATGAGCAGTTCTTC
CDR3: CASSLVLGGNEQFF
J: TRBJ2-1
V: TRBV5-1
D: NA
size: few

DNA: NA
CDR3: CSGQTSGSYWCEQFF
J: TRBJ2-1
V: TRBV29-1
D: NA
size: NA

DNA: TGTGCCAGCAGTTACGAAGGGACAGGGGTTGGAGATGAGCAGTTCTTC
CDR3: CASSYEGTGVGDEQFF
J: TRBJ2-1
V: TRBV6-2/TRBV6-3
D: TRBD1
size: few

DNA: TGTGCCAGCAGCCCTAGGCCAGTTTCCTACGAGCAGTACTTC
CDR3: CASSPRPVSYEQYF
J: TRBJ2-7
V: TRBV27
D: NA
size: NA

DNA: TGTGCCAGCAGTCCTAGCGGGAGGTTTAATGAGCAGTTCTTC
CDR3: CASSPSGRFNEQFF
J: TRBJ2-1
V: TRBV12-3/TRBV12-4
D: TRBD2
size: NA

DNA: TGTGCCAGCAGCGTAGCTGGGGCAGATACGCAGTATTTT
CDR3: CASSVAGADTQYF
J: TRBJ2-3
V: TRBV9
D: NA
size: NA

DNA: TGCAGTGCTGGAGGAAGACGGGTTAACTATGGCTACACCTTC
CDR3: CSAGGRRVNYGYTF
J: TRBJ1-2
V: TRBV20-1
D: NA
size: NA

DNA: TGTGCCAGCAGCTTAACGGAGAGGGTGGCAGATACGCAGTATTTT
CDR3: CASSLTERVADTQYF
J: TRBJ2-3
V: TRBV7-3
D: NA
size: NA

DNA: TGTGCCAGCAGCGTAGATGGGGTTCCCCCAGATACGCAGTATTTT
CDR3: CASSVDGVPPDTQYF
J: TRBJ2-3
V: TRBV9
D: NA
size: NA

DNA: TGTGCCAGCAGCTTAACAGTGACCTACGAGCAGTACTTC
CDR3: CASSLTVTYEQYF
J: TRBJ2-7
V: TRBV7-2
D: NA
size: many

DNA: TGTGCCAGCAGAAGGGACAGGGGGTGGAATGAGCAGTTCTTC
CDR3: CASRRDRGWNEQFF
J: TRBJ2-1
V: TRBV5-6
D: TRBD1
size: few